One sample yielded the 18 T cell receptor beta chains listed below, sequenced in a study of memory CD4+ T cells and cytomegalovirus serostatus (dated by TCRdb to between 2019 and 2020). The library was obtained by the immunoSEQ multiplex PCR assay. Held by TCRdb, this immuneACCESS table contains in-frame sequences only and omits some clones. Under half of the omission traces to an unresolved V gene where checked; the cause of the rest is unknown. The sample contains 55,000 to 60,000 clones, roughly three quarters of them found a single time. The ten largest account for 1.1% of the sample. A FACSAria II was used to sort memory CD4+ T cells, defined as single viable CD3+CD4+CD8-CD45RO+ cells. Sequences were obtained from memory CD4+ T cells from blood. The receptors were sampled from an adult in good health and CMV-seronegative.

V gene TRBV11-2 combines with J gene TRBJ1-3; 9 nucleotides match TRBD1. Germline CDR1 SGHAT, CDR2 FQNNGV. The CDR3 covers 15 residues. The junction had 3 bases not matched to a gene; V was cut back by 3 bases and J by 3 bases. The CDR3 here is CASSLGQGGGNTIYF. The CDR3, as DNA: TGTGCCAGCAGCTTGGGACAGGGAGGTGGAAACACCATATATTTT. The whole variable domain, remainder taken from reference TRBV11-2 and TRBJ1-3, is EAGVAQSPRYKIIEKRQSVAFWCNPISGHATLYWYQQILGQGPKLLIQFQNNGVVDDSQLPKDRFSAERLKGVDSTLKIQPAKLEDSAVYLCASSLGQGGGNTIYFGEGSWLTVV.

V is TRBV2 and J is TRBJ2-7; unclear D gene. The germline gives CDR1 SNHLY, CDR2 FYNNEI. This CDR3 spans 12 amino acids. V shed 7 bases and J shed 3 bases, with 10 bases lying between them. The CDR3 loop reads CASTAEFYEQYF. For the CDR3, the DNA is TGTGCCAGCACCGCTGAGTTCTACGAGCAGTACTTC. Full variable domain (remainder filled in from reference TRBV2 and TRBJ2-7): EPEVTQTPSHQVTQMGQEVILRCVPISNHLYFYWYRQILGQKVEFLVSFYNNEISEKSEIFDDQFSVERPDGSNFTLKIRSTKLEDSAMYFCASTAEFYEQYFGPGTRLTVT.

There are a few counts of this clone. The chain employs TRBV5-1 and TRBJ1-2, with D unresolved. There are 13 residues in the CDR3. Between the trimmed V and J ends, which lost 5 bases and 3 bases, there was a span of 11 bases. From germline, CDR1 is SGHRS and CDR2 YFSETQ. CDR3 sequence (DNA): TGCGCCAGCAGATCAACACTCGACTATGGCTACACCTTC. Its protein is CASRSTLDYGYTF.

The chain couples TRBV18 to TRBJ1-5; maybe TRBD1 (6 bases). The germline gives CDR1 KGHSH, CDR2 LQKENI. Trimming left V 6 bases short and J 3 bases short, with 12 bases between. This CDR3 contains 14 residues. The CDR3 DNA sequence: TGTGCCAGCTCCCAAAGGGGGGACAATCAGCCCCAGCATTTT. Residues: CASSQRGDNQPQHF.

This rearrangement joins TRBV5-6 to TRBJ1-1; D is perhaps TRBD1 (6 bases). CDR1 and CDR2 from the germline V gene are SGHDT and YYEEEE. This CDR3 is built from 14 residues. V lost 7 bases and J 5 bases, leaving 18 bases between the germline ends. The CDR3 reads CASGLGGQRTEAFF. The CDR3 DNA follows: TGTGCCAGCGGTCTGGGGGGGCAGAGAACTGAAGCTTTCTTT.

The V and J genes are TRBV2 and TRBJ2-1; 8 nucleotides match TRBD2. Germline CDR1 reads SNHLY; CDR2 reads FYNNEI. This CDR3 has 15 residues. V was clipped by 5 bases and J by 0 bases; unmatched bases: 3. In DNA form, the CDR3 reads TGTGCCAGCAGTAGGAGCGGGAGCTCCTACAATGAGCAGTTCTTC. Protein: CASSRSGSSYNEQFF.

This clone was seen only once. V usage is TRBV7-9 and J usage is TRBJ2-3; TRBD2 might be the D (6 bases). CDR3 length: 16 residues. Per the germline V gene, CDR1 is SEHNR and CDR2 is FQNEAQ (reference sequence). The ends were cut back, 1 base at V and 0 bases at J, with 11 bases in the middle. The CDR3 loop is CASSLGTSSSTDTQYF. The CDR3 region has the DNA TGTGCCAGCAGCTTAGGAACTAGCTCTAGCACAGATACGCAGTATTTT.

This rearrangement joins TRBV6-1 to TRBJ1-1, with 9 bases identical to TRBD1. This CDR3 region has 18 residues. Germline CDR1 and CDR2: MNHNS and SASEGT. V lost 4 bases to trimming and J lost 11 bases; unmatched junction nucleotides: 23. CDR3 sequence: CASSGGTGFKIGASVAFF. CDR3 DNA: TGTGCCAGCAGTGGCGGGACAGGGTTTAAGATAGGGGCATCGGTGGCTTTCTTT.

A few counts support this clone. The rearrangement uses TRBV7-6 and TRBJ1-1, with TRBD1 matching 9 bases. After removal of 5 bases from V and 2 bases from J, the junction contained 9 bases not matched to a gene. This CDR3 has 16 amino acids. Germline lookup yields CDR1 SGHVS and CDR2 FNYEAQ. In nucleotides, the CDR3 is TGTGCCAGCAGCCCGTGGACAGGGGACCTTAACACTGAAGCTTTCTTT. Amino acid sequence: CASSPWTGDLNTEAFF.

In DNA, the CDR3 is TGTGCCAGCCGGGGCACGGAAAATGAAAAACTGTTTTTT. Amino acid sequence: CASRGTENEKLFF. The chain couples TRBV5-4 to TRBJ1-4; tentative D call: TRBD1 (5 bases). Deletions cut 7 bases from V and 5 bases from J, with 12 bases between. The CDR3 runs 13 residues. Per germline, CDR1 SGHNT and CDR2 YYREEE (reference sequence).

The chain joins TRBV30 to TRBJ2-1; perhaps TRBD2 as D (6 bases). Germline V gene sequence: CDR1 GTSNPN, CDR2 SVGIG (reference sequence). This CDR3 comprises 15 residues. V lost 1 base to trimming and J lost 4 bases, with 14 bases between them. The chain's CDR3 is CAWSEGGIRYNEQFF. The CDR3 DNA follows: TGTGCCTGGAGTGAAGGCGGGATCAGGTACAATGAGCAGTTCTTC.

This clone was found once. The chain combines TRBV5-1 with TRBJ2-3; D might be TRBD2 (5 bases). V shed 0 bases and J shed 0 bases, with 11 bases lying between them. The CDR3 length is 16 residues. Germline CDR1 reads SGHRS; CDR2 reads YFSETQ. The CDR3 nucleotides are TGCGCCAGCAGCTTGGCCCGCGGGCATAGCACAGATACGCAGTATTTT. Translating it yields CASSLARGHSTDTQYF.

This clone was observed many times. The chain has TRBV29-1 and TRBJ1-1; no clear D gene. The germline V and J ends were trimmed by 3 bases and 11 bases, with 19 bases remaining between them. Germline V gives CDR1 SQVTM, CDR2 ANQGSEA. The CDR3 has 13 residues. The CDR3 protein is CSVDERKNHGAFF. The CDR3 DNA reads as TGCAGCGTTGACGAGAGGAAAAACCACGGGGCTTTCTTT.

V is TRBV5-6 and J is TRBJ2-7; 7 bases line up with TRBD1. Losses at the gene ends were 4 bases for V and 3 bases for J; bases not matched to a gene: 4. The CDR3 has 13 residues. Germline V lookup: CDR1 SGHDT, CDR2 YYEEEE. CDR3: CASSRDRFYEQYF. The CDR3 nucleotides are TGTGCCAGCAGCCGGGACAGATTCTACGAGCAGTACTTC.

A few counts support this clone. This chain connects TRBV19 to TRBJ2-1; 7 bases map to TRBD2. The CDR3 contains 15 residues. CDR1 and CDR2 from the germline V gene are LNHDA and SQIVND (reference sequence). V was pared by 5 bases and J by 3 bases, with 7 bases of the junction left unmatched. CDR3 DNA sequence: TGTGCCAGTAGTCCGGGACTAACGAACTACAATGAGCAGTTCTTC. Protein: CASSPGLTNYNEQFF.

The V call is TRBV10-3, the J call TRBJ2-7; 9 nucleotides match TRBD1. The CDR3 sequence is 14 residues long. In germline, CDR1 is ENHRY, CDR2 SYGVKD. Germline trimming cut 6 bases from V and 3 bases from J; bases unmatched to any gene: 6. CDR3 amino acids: CAISRDRAYYEQYF. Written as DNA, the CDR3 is TGTGCCATCAGCCGGGACAGGGCCTACTACGAGCAGTACTTC.

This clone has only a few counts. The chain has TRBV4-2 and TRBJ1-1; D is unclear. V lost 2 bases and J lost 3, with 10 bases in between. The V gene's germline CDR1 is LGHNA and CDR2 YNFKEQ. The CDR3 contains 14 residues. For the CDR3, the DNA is TGTGCCAGCAGCCAAAAAGGGATCGACACTGAAGCTTTCTTT. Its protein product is CASSQKGIDTEAFF.

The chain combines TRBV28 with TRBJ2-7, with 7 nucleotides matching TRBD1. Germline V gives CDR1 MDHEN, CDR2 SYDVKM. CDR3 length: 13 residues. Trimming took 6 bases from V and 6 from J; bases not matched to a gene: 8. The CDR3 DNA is TGTGCCAGCAGAGACGGGACAGTCGGCGAGCAGTACTTC. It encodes CASRDGTVGEQYF.